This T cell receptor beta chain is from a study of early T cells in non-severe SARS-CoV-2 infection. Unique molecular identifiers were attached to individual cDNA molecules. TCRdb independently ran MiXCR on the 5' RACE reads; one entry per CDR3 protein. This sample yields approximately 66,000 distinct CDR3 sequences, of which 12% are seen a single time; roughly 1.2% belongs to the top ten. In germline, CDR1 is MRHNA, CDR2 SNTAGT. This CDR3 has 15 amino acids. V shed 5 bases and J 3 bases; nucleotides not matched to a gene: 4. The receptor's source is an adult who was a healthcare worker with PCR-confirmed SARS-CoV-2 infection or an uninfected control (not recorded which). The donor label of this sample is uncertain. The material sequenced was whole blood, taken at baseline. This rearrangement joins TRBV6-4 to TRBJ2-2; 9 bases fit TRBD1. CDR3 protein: CASSPTGGDTGELFF. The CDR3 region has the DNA TGTGCCAGCAGTCCCACAGGGGGCGACACCGGGGAGCTGTTTTTT.